This TCR beta chain comes out of a study of blood T cell repertoires in COVID-19 (dated by TCRdb to the early 2020s). Broadly, across the study: The collaborator samples originated in the United States, Italy and Spain and spanned the acute and convalescent phases of COVID-19. The prospective study material was composed of cDNA or gDNA derived from T cells, B-cell-depleted T cells, or PBMCs. Subjects who had been exposed to COVID-19, were actively infected with it, or had recovered from it provided the deeply sampled blood TCRbeta repertoires that made up the dataset. The repertoires were released in a freely available public database intended as a resource for research on the immune response to SARS-CoV-2. Samples were obtained from the ongoing ImmuneRACE study (first 160 participants) and from some 1,200 subjects provided by 6 global collaborators. Nearly every sample came with metadata listing a de-identified subject ID, COVID-19 status, age in years and sex. Where available, HLA class I and class II types were obtained from metadata supplied by the sample provider rather than from assay-based typing. The study at large found these results: The quantity of clinical and demographic metadata differed by source and by participant and was supplied without curation.

This clone was counted between two and nine times. The antigen it recognizes is unknown. No much larger clone exists at a distance of one base, and base qualities are not known. The collaborating institutions used their own protocols to collect whole blood in K2EDTA tubes. For TCRbeta analysis, collaborator samples were shipped as frozen whole blood, as isolated PBMCs, or as DNA extracted from either sample type. TCRbeta CDR3 regions were amplified from genomic DNA using the immunoSEQ Assay, a bias-controlled multiplex PCR. As for the authors' bioinformatics: The number of nucleated cells in each sample was estimated by amplification of reference gene primers within the assay. Sequence reads were collapsed and filtered to measure the absolute abundance of every unique TCRbeta CDR3 rearrangement. For each sample, productive Simpson clonality was calculated as the square root of Simpson's diversity index across productive rearrangements. In TCRdb, the immuneACCESS table is reduced to in-frame sequences with V and J assigned. These tables do not hold every clone; where another copy was compared, an unresolved V gene accounts for under half, and the others remain unexplained. The DNA gave D and trimming, while V, J and clone size come from that table. The sample table contains 20,000 to 30,000 clones; only one count was recorded for approximately 80% of them. In total, the top ten clones hold almost 25% of the sample.

CDR3 length: 15 amino acids, cysteine to phenylalanine. Only the CDR3 DNA stays, 45 bases, in frame from base 1. The germline V gene sets CDR1 to SNHLY and CDR2 to FYNNEI. V is shortened by 6 bases, J by 3 bases, and the region joining them spans 15 bases. The source material was peripheral blood. The chain is assembled from TRBV2 and TRBJ1-5; the best D guess is TRBD1, with 6 bases matching. The clonotype was recovered from a human donor in a cohort sampled during active COVID-19. The DNA sequence is given as TGTGCCAGCAGGAGAACAGGGTTTAACAATCAGCCCCAGCATTTT. This gives the protein CASRRTGFNNQPQHF.